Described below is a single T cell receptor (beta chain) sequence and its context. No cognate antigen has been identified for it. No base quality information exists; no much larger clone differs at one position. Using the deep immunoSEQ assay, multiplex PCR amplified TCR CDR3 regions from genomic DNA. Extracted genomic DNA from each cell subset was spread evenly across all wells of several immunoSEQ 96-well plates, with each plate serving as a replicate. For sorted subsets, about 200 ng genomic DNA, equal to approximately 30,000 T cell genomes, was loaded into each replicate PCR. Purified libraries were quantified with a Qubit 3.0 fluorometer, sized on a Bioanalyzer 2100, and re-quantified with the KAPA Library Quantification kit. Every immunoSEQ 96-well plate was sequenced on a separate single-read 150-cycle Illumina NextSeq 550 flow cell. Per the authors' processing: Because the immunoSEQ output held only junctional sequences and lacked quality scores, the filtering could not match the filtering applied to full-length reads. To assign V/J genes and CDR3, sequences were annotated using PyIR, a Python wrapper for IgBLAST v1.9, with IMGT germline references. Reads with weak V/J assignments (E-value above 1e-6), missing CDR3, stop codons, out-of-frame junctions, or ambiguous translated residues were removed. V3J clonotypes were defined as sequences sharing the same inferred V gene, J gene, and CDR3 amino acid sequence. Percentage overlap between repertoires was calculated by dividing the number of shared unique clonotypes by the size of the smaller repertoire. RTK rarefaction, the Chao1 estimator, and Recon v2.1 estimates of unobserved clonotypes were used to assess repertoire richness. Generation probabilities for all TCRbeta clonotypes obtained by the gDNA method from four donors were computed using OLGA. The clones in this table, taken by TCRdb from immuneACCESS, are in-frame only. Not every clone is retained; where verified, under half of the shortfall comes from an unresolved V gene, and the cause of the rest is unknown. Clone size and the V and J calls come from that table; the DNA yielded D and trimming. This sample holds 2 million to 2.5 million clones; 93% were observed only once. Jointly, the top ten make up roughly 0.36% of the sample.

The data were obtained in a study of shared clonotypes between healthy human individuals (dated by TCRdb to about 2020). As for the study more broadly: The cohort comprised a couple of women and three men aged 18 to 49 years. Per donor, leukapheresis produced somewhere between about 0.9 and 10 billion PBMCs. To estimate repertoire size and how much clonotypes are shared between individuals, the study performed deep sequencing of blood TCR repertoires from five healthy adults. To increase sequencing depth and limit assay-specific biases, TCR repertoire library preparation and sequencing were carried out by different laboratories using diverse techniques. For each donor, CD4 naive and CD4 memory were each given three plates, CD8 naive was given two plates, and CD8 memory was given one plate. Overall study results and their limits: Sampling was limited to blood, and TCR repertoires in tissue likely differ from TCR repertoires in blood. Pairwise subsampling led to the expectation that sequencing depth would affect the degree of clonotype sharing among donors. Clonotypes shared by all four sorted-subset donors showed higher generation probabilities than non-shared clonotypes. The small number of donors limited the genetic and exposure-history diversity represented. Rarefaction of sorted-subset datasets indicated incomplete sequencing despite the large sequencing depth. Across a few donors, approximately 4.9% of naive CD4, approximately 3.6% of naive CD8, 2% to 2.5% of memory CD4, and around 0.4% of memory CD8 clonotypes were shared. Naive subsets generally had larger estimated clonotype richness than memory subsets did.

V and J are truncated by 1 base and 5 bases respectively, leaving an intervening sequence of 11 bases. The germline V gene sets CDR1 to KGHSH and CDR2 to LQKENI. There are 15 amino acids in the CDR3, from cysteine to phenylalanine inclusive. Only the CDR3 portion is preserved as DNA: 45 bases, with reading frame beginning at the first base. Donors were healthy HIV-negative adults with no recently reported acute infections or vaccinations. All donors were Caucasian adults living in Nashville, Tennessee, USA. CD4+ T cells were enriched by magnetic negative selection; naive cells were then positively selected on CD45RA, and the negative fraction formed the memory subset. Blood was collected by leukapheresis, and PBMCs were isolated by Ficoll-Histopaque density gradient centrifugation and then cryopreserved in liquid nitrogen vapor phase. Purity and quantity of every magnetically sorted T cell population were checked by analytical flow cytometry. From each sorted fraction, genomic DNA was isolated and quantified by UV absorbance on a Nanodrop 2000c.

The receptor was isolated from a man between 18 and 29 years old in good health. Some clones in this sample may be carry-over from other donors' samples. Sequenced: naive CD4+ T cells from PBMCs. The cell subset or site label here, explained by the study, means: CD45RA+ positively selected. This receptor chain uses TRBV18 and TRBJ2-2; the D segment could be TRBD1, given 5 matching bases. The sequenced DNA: TGTGCCAGCTCACCACAAAGACAGAGTACCGGGGAGCTGTTTTTT. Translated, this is CASSPQRQSTGELFF.